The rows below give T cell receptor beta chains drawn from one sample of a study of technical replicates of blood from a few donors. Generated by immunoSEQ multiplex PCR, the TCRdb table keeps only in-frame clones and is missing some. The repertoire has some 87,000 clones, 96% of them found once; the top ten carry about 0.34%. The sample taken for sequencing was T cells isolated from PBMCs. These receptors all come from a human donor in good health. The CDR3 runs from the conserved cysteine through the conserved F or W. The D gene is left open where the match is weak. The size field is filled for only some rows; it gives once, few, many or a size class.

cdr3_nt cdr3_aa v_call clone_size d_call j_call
TGTGCCAGCAGCTTAACTAGCAGCTACGAGCAGTACTTC CASSLTSSYEQYF TRBV11-1 NA NA TRBJ2-7
TGTGCCAGCAATTTAAGGCTAGGAGGCACAGATACGCAGTATTTT CASNLRLGGTDTQYF TRBV27 NA NA TRBJ2-3
TGTGCCAGCAGGAACCCAGGCTCTGCTATGGGAGGTTTT CASRNPGSAMGGF TRBV28 once NA TRBJ1-1
TGTGCCAGCAGTCTACTGGGGACAGGGAACGGCGAGCAGTACTTC CASSLLGTGNGEQYF TRBV25-1 NA TRBD1 TRBJ2-7
TGTGCCAGTAGTATGACAGGGGTTTCAAAAAACATTCAGTACTTC CASSMTGVSKNIQYF TRBV19 NA TRBD1 TRBJ2-4
TGTGCCAGCAGCTTGGGTGGAGTAACCTACGAGCAGTACTTC CASSLGGVTYEQYF TRBV5-6 NA NA TRBJ2-7
TGCAGCGTTGATTCCGGGACAGGGGTTGCCGAGCAGTACTTC CSVDSGTGVAEQYF TRBV29-1 NA TRBD1 TRBJ2-7
TGTGCCAGCAGCCTGGCCCGACTAGCTTCGGGGGAGACCCAGTACTTC CASSLARLASGETQYF TRBV13 NA TRBD2 TRBJ2-5
TGTGCCAGCAGTGAACCAGGGTTGGAATATGGCTACACCTTC CASSEPGLEYGYTF TRBV2 NA NA TRBJ1-2
TGTGCCAGCAGCTCGGGACTAGCTTACAATGAGCAGTTCTTC CASSSGLAYNEQFF TRBV11-2 NA TRBD2 TRBJ2-1
TGTGCCAGCAGTTACCTGGGCTGGCACACTGAAGCTTTCTTT CASSYLGWHTEAFF TRBV6-5 once NA TRBJ1-1
TGTGCCAGCAGGCTCCCAGGGAACTCCTACAATGAGCAGTTCTTC CASRLPGNSYNEQFF TRBV28 NA NA TRBJ2-1
TGTGCCTGGACTATCTCAGGGGTCGAGCAGTACTTC CAWTISGVEQYF TRBV30 NA NA TRBJ2-7
TGTGCCTTGGCGACAGATTCCTACGAGCAGTACTTC CALATDSYEQYF TRBV30 NA NA TRBJ2-7
TGTGCCAGCAATCACAGGGAAACCAATCAGCCCCAGCATTTT CASNHRETNQPQHF TRBV2 NA NA TRBJ1-5
TGCGCCAGCGGGGGCAGGGGCAGCACAGATACGCAGTATTTT CASGGRGSTDTQYF TRBV10-2 NA NA TRBJ2-3